This passage covers 27 T cell receptor beta chains from one sample sequenced in a study of cytomegalovirus exposure and HLA in healthy donors. Primers included in the PCR were 60 Vbeta and 13 Jbeta primers. Produced via immunoSEQ multiplex PCR; TCRdb's table is partial and in-frame only. Of 150,000 to 200,000 clones detected, roughly 85% appear once; the ten largest clones hold roughly 1.3%. Material for sequencing was PBMCs. These receptors were obtained from a woman aged 45-65 years in good health and CMV-seronegative.

This chain connects TRBV28 to TRBJ2-2; TRBD2 agrees at 7 bases. V was clipped by 8 bases and J by 5 bases; unmatched bases: 11. Per germline, CDR1 MDHEN and CDR2 SYDVKM. The CDR3 contains 15 residues. The CDR3, as DNA: TGTGCCAGCGGTAGCGGGCAGTATTCTACCGGGGAGCTGTTTTTT. This translates into CASGSGQYSTGELFF.

V usage is TRBV7-2 and J usage is TRBJ2-2, with D perhaps matching TRBD1 (5 bases). Trimming pared 5 bases from V and 2 bases from J, leaving 9 bases between. Germline CDR1 is SGHTA and CDR2 is FQGNSA. The CDR3 length is 14 residues. CDR3 sequence: CASSLTVNTGELFF. The DNA of the CDR3 is TGTGCCAGCAGCCTGACAGTAAACACCGGGGAGCTGTTTTTT.

This rearrangement joins TRBV7-2 to TRBJ1-2, with 7 nucleotides matching TRBD1. Germline V gene sequence: CDR1 SGHTA, CDR2 FQGNSA. Trimming removed 4 bases from V and 8 bases from J; junction bases left unmatched: 7. The CDR3 covers 13 residues. In nucleotides, the CDR3 is TGTGCCAGCAGCTCCAACAGGGGAGCGGGCTACACCTTC. This encodes CASSSNRGAGYTF.

This sequence joins TRBV5-1 and TRBJ2-2; D is ambiguous. CDR3 length equals 16 residues. Germline CDR1 reads SGHRS; CDR2 reads YFSETQ. V gave up 2 bases and J gave up 0 bases, with 11 bases separating them. The CDR3 is CASSLSQLANTGELFF. As DNA, the CDR3 is TGCGCCAGCAGCTTATCACAGCTCGCGAACACCGGGGAGCTGTTTTTT.

This chain links TRBV5-1 with TRBJ1-6, with 7 bases that match TRBD1. Germline-derived CDR1 and CDR2 are SGHRS and YFSETQ. Trimming took 0 bases from V and 5 from J; bases not matched to a gene: 2. This CDR3 spans 15 amino acids. The CDR3 nucleotides are TGCGCCAGCAGCTTGGGGGACAGTAATAATTCACCCCTCCACTTT. This translates into CASSLGDSNNSPLHF.

The gene calls are TRBV7-2 and TRBJ1-2; 9 bases map to TRBD1. The CDR3 is made up of 15 amino acids. V was pared by 2 bases and J by 0 bases, with 1 base of the junction left unmatched. The germline V gene has CDR1 SGHTA and CDR2 FQGNSA. CDR3 sequence reads: CASSLRQGANYGYTF. The CDR3 nucleotides are TGTGCCAGCAGCTTACGACAGGGGGCTAACTATGGCTACACCTTC.

This chain joins TRBV19 and TRBJ2-7; tentatively, D is TRBD1 (6 bases). CDR1 LNHDA and CDR2 SQIVND come from the germline V gene (reference sequence). The CDR3 has 15 residues. V was shortened by 4 bases and J by 2 bases, with 15 bases between the two germline ends. CDR3 amino acids: CASSTRDAGAYEQYF. The CDR3 region has the DNA TGTGCCAGTAGTACCCGGGACGCAGGGGCCTACGAGCAGTACTTC.

The V and J genes are TRBV27 and TRBJ1-5; 9 nucleotides match TRBD1. There are 18 residues in the CDR3. Germline V gene lookup returns CDR1 MNHEY and CDR2 SMNVEV (reference sequence). The trim removed 0 bases at V and 0 bases at J, leaving 6 bases unmatched. In DNA form, the CDR3 reads TGTGCCAGCAGTTTATCGGGGACAGGGCTATATAGCAATCAGCCCCAGCATTTT. Amino acid sequence: CASSLSGTGLYSNQPQHF.

This chain connects TRBV15 to TRBJ1-1, with D hard to call. Germline V gene data show CDR1 as LNHNV and CDR2 as YYDKDF (reference sequence). The CDR3 contains 14 residues. V lost 3 bases, J lost 1 base, and 9 bases lay in between. The chain's CDR3 is CATSSAPGNTEAFF. The CDR3 bases are TGTGCCACCAGCAGTGCTCCGGGGAACACTGAAGCTTTCTTT. The full variable domain, rest sourced from reference TRBV15 and TRBJ1-1, is DAMVIQNPRYQVTQFGKPVTLSCSQTLNHNVMYWYQQKSSQAPKLLFHYYDKDFNNEADTPDNFQSRRPNTSFCFLDIRSPGLGDTAMYLCATSSAPGNTEAFFGQGTRLTVV.

V usage is TRBV9 and J usage is TRBJ1-1, with D uncertain. The CDR3 loop spans 13 amino acids. The V end lost 0 bases, the J end lost 7 bases, and 10 bases lay between the germline ends. CDR1 is SGDLS and CDR2 is YYNGEE in the germline V gene. CDR3 amino acids: CASSVDPGLEAFF. CDR3 DNA: TGTGCCAGCAGCGTAGATCCCGGACTTGAAGCTTTCTTT.

The chain carries TRBV18 and TRBJ1-4, with 7 bases matching TRBD1. With 3 bases clipped from V and 4 bases from J, the junction kept 2 bases outside the gene matches. CDR1 and CDR2 from the germline V gene are KGHSH and LQKENI. The CDR3 consists of 14 residues. The DNA for the CDR3 is TGTGCCAGCTCACCGGGACAGTTTAATGAAAAACTGTTTTTT. Translating gives CASSPGQFNEKLFF.

This sequence joins TRBV19 and TRBJ2-1, with 7 nucleotides matching TRBD2. The CDR3 is 12 amino acids. CDR1 and CDR2 from the germline V gene are LNHDA and SQIVND (reference sequence). The V and J ends lost 4 bases and 9 bases, in that order; junction bases with no gene match: 3. The CDR3 region is CASSKWEGEQFF. CDR3 sequence (DNA): TGTGCCAGTAGTAAGTGGGAGGGTGAGCAGTTCTTC.

Concerning this clone itself: The junction shows a germline mismatch at one end, possibly a read error. Distinct nucleotide sequences in the sample also encode this CDR3. The genes are TRBV19 and TRBJ2-3; 7 bases fit TRBD1. Germline loops: CDR1 LNHDA, CDR2 SQIVND (reference sequence). The CDR3 contains 14 residues. CDR3 sequence reads: CASSIRQGQDTQYF. The CDR3 DNA reads as TGTGCCAGTAGTATTAGACAGGGTCAGGATACGCAATATTTT.

The V and J genes are TRBV5-4 and TRBJ2-7, with 8 bases aligning to TRBD1. The CDR3 runs 15 residues. The germline CDR1 and CDR2 sequences are SGHNT and YYREEE (reference sequence). With V trimmed by 1 base and J by 0 bases, 3 bases remained unmatched. CDR3 in amino acids: CASSLPGQGSYEQYF. The DNA for the CDR3 is TGTGCCAGCAGCTTGCCCGGACAGGGCTCCTACGAGCAGTACTTC.

A single count supports this clone. This chain links TRBV18 with TRBJ1-1; tentatively, D is TRBD1 (6 bases). Trimming removed 2 bases at V and 5 bases at J, with 15 bases between. The CDR3 is made up of 15 amino acids. CDR1 is KGHSH and CDR2 is LQKENI in the germline V gene. The CDR3 loop reads CASSPDGGHGTEAFF. CDR3 coding DNA: TGTGCCAGCTCACCAGACGGGGGGCATGGTACTGAAGCTTTCTTT.

The J gene is TRBJ2-1, the V gene TRBV2, with TRBD2 matching 8 bases. The germline V gene has CDR1 SNHLY and CDR2 FYNNEI. This CDR3 contains 13 residues. The ends lost 4 bases at V and 7 bases at J; junction bases unmatched: 3. In DNA, the CDR3 is TGTGCCAGCAGTGCCGGGACTAGTAATGAGCAGTTCTTC. This translates into CASSAGTSNEQFF.

This rearrangement joins TRBV29-1 to TRBJ2-3, with 11 bases matching TRBD2. The germline V gene has CDR1 SQVTM and CDR2 ANQGSEA. The V gene end was trimmed by 3 bases and the J gene end by 1 base; junction bases not matched to a gene: 0. There are 14 residues in the CDR3. CDR3 protein: CSVDSGRGTDTQYF. For the CDR3, the DNA is TGCAGCGTTGATAGCGGGAGGGGCACAGATACGCAGTATTTT.

This rearrangement joins TRBV4-1 to TRBJ2-2; TRBD2 might be the D (6 bases). Trimming stripped 1 base from V and 3 bases from J, with 12 bases between. There are 16 residues in the CDR3. Germline V lookup: CDR1 MGHRA, CDR2 YSYEKL. The CDR3 DNA reads as TGCGCCAGCAGCCAAGTTCGTGGGAGGCACACCGGGGAGCTGTTTTTT. Protein sequence: CASSQVRGRHTGELFF.

The chain joins TRBV7-2 to TRBJ2-3, with a tentative D call TRBD2 (6 bases). Germline V gene lookup returns CDR1 SGHTA and CDR2 FQGNSA. Trimming cost V 1 base and J 2 bases, with 10 bases left between them. The CDR3 extends over 15 amino acids. This CDR3 reads CASSLGAGTTDTQYF. The CDR3 DNA follows: TGTGCCAGCAGCTTAGGGGCGGGGACCACAGATACGCAGTATTTT.

The J gene is TRBJ2-5, the V gene TRBV5-1; TRBD2 might be the D (5 bases). TRBJ2-7 matches the DNA end more closely, so the J call is doubtful. The CDR3 has 16 residues. From germline, CDR1 is SGHRS and CDR2 YFSETQ. The CDR3 DNA reads as TGCGCCAGCAGCTTGGCCAGCGGCGCTAGCTCCTACGAGCAGTACTTC. Protein sequence: CASSLASGASSYEQYF.

Worth noting for this clone: The sample carries other DNA sequences with the same CDR3. V gene TRBV6-1 combines with J gene TRBJ2-1, with no clear D. V was shortened by 0 bases and J by 1 base, with 4 bases between the two germline ends. Germline-derived CDR1 and CDR2 are MNHNS and SASEGT. The CDR3 extends over 14 amino acids. CDR3 sequence reads: CASSEASSYNEQFF. The CDR3 coding sequence is TGTGCCAGCAGTGAAGCATCTTCCTACAATGAGCAGTTCTTC.

The V and J genes are TRBV29-1 and TRBJ2-3; weak D call: TRBD1 (5 bases). V lost 7 bases, J lost 1 base, and 9 bases lay in between. Germline V gives CDR1 SQVTM, CDR2 ANQGSEA. This CDR3 is built from 12 residues. CDR3 DNA: TGCAGCGCGAGACAGCGCACAGATACGCAGTATTTT. It translates to CSARQRTDTQYF.

Only one count was recorded for this clone. The chain carries TRBV19 and TRBJ1-6; D remains unclear. Per germline, CDR1 LNHDA and CDR2 SQIVND (reference sequence). The CDR3 loop spans 15 amino acids. The V end lost 5 bases, the J end lost 2 bases, and 10 bases lay between the germline ends. The CDR3: CASSLNSAYNSPLHF. The DNA for the CDR3 is TGTGCCAGTAGTCTCAATAGCGCCTATAATTCACCCCTCCACTTT.

V gene TRBV18 combines with J gene TRBJ2-5, with 7 bases aligning to TRBD2. Per the germline V gene, CDR1 is KGHSH and CDR2 is LQKENI. This CDR3 region has 15 residues. Trimming cost V 7 bases and J 5 bases; bases outside gene matches: 13. Written as DNA, the CDR3 is TGTGCCAGCTGCAATACTATAGCGGGCATGGAGACCCAGTACTTC. This encodes CASCNTIAGMETQYF.

This clone was picked up a small number of times. V usage is TRBV7-9 and J usage is TRBJ2-1; 8 bases fit TRBD2. Germline CDR1 is SEHNR and CDR2 is FQNEAQ (reference sequence). V trimming: 2 bases; J trimming: 8 bases; junction bases outside the gene matches: 8. This CDR3 region has 15 residues. The CDR3 nucleotides read TGTGCCAGCAGCTTAATTGCGGGAGGAGGGGATGAGCAGTTCTTC. This codes for CASSLIAGGGDEQFF.

This clone was seen a single time. The V call is TRBV30, the J call TRBJ2-5; weak D call: TRBD2 (6 bases). CDR1 GTSNPN and CDR2 SVGIG come from the germline V gene (reference sequence). This CDR3 is built from 13 residues. V lost 0 bases to trimming and J lost 4 bases, with 9 bases between them. CDR3 amino acids: CAWSVRGGETQYF. CDR3 nucleotide sequence: TGTGCCTGGAGTGTACGGGGAGGAGAGACCCAGTACTTC.

This clone is a singleton in its sample. V is TRBV6-6 and J is TRBJ2-7; no clear D gene. The CDR3 consists of 12 residues. Trimming removed 4 bases from V and 1 base from J, with 5 bases in between. The germline V gene has CDR1 MNHNY and CDR2 SVGAGI (reference sequence). CDR3: CASSFSSYEQYF. The CDR3 coding sequence is TGTGCCAGCAGTTTTAGTTCCTACGAGCAGTACTTC.